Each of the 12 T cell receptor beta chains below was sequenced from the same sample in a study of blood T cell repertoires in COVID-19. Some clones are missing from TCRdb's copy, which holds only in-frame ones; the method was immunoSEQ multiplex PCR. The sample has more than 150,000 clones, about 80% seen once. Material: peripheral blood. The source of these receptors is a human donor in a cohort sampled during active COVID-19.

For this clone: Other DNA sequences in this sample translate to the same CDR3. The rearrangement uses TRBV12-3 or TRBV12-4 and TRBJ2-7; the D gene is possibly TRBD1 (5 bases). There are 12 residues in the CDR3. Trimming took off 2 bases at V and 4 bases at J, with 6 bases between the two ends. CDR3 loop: CASSLQGYEQYF. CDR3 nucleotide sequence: TGTGCCAGCAGTTTACAGGGATACGAGCAGTACTTC.

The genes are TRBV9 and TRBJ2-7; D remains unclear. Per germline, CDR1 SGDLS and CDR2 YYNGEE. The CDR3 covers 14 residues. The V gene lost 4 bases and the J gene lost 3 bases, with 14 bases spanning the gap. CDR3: CASSPQRRSYEQYF. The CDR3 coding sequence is TGTGCCAGCAGCCCCCAGAGACGGAGCTACGAGCAGTACTTC.

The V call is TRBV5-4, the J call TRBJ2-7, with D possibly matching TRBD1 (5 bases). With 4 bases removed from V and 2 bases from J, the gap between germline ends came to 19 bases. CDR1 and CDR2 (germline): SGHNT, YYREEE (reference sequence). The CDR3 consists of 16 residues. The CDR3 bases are TGTGCCAGCAGCCCAGGGAACAAGTTGCCTCCCTACGAGCAGTACTTC. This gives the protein CASSPGNKLPPYEQYF.

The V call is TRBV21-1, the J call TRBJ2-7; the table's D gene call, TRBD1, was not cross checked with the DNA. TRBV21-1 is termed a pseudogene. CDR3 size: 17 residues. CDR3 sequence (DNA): TGTGCCAGCAGCAAAGCAGGAGGGACAGGGGGAGTGGAAGAGCAGTACTTC. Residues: CASSKAGGTGGVEEQYF.

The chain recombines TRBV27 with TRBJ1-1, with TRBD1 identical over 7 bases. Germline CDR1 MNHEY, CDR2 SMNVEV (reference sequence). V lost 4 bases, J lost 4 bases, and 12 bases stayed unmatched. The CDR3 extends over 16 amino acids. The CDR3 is CASSSRLSEGATEAFF. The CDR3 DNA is TGTGCCAGCAGTTCCCGCCTTTCGGAGGGGGCCACTGAAGCTTTCTTT.

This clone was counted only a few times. The CDR3 reads CASSPGGQGDEKLFF. CDR3 nucleotide sequence: TGTGCCAGCAGCCCCGGTGGACAGGGAGATGAAAAACTGTTTTTT. The chain is built from TRBV5-4 and TRBJ1-4; TRBD1 matches at 8 bases. The ends lost 4 bases at V and 6 bases at J; junction bases unmatched: 8. Germline loops: CDR1 SGHNT, CDR2 YYREEE (reference sequence). The CDR3 covers 15 residues.

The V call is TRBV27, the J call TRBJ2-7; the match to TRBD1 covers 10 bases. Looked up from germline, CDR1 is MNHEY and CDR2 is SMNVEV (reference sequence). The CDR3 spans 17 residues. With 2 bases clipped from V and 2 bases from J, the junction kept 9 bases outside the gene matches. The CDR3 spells CASSLESGTGDTYEQYF. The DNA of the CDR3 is TGTGCCAGCAGTTTAGAATCTGGGACAGGGGATACCTACGAGCAGTACTTC.

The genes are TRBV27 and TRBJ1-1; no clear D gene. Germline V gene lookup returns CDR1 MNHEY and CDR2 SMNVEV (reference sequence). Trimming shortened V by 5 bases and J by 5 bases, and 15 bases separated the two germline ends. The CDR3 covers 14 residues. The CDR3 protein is CASSPGTGWTEAFF. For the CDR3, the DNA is TGTGCCAGCAGTCCCGGAACCGGGTGGACTGAAGCTTTCTTT.

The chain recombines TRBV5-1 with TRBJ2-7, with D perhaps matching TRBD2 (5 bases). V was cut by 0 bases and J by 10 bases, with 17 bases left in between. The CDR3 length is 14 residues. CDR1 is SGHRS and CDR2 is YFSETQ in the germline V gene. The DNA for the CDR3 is TGCGCCAGCAGCTTGGCCCAGGCCCGGGATCCTCAGTACTTC. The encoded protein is CASSLAQARDPQYF.

The CDR3, as DNA: TGTGCCATCACCTCGGACAGGGTGAACACTGAAGCTTTCTTT. Protein product: CAITSDRVNTEAFF. The rearrangement uses TRBV10-3 and TRBJ1-1, with 8 positions matching TRBD1. Germline V gene lookup returns CDR1 ENHRY and CDR2 SYGVKD. J gave up 0 bases and V 7 bases, and 4 bases lay outside the gene matches. The CDR3 is made up of 14 amino acids.

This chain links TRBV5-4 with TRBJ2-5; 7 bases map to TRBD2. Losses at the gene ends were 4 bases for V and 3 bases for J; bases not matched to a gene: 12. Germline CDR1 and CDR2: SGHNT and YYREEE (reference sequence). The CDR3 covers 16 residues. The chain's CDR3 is CASSRRVATSEETQYF. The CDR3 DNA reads TGTGCCAGCAGCCGTCGGGTCGCCACTAGCGAAGAGACCCAGTACTTC.

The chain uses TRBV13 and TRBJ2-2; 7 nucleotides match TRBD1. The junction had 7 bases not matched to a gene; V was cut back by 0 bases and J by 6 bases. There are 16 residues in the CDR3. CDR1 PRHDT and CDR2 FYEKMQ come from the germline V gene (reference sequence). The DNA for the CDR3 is TGTGCCAGCAGCTTAGGCCTTGGCAGGGGGTCCGGGGAGCTGTTTTTT. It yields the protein CASSLGLGRGSGELFF.